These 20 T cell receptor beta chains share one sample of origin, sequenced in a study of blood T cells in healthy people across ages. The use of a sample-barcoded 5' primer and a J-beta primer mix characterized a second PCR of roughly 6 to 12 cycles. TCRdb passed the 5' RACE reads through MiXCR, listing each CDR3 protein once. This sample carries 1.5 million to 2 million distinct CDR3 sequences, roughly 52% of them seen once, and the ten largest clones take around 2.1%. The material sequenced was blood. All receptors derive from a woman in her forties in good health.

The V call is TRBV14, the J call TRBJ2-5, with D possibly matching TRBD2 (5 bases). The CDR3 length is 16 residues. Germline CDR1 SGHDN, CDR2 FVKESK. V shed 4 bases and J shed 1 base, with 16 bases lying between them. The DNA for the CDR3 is TGTGCCAGCAGCCCGGGATTTTTCTGGGCCCAAGAGACCCAGTACTTC. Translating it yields CASSPGFFWAQETQYF.

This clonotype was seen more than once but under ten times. The CDR3 DNA is TGTGCCAGCAGTGAGGGCGGGGCGCGTCTCCTGACTTTC. Amino acid sequence: CASSEGGARLLTF. V and J are TRBV6-1 and TRBJ2-6, with D possibly being TRBD2 (6 bases). This CDR3 has 13 amino acids. V was clipped by 3 bases and J by 14 bases, with 14 bases between them. Germline V gene sequence: CDR1 MNHNS, CDR2 SASEGT.

As DNA, the CDR3 is TGTGCCAGCAGAAGTACAGGGCCCCACGAGCAGTACTTC. This translates into CASRSTGPHEQYF. The chain carries TRBV6-2 or TRBV6-3 and TRBJ2-1; the D gene is possibly TRBD1 (6 bases). The end of the DNA is better explained by TRBJ2-7, so the J call may be wrong. This CDR3 region has 13 residues. Germline CDR1 reads MNHEY; CDR2 reads SVGEGT.

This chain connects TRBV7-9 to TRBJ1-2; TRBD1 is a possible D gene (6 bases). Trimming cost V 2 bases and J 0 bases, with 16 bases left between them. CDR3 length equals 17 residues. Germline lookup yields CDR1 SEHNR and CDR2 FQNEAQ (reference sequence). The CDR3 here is CASSLYINRVPNYGYTF. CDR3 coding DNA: TGTGCCAGCAGCTTATACATTAACAGGGTACCTAACTATGGCTACACCTTC. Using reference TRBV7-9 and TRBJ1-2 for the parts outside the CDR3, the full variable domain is DTGVSQNPRHKITKRGQNVTFRCDPISEHNRLYWYRQTLGQGPEFLTYFQNEAQLEKSRLLSDRFSAERPKGSFSTLEIQRTEQGDSAMYLCASSLYINRVPNYGYTFGSGTRLTVV.

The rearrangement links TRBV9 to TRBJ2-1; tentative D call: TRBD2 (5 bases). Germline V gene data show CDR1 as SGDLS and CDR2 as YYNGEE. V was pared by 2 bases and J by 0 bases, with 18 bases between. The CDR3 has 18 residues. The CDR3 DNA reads TGTGCCAGCAGCGTCCATAAAGCGGCTCAGAGCTCCTACAATGAGCAGTTCTTC. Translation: CASSVHKAAQSSYNEQFF.

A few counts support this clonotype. The CDR3 DNA reads TGCGCCAGCAGCTTGGTCCAGGGGGCTACGAGGCAGTACTTC. It encodes CASSLVQGATRQYF. The chain carries TRBV5-1 and TRBJ2-4; TRBD1 aligns across 8 bases. Germline V lookup: CDR1 SGHRS, CDR2 YFSETQ. This CDR3 is 14 amino acids long. Trimming removed 0 bases from V and 13 bases from J; junction bases left unmatched: 9.

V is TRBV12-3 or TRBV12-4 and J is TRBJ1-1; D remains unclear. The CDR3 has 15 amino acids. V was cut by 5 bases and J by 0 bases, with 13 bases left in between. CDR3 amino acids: CASSQRRGMNTEAFF. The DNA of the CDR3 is TGTGCCAGCAGTCAACGACGGGGAATGAACACTGAAGCTTTCTTT.

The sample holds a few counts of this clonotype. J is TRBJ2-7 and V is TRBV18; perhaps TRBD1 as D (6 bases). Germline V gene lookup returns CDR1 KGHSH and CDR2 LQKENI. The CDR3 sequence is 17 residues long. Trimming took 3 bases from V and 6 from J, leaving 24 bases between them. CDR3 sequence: CASSPTQTGPRNSEQYF. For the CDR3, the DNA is TGTGCCAGCTCACCTACCCAGACAGGACCTAGAAACAGCGAGCAGTACTTC.

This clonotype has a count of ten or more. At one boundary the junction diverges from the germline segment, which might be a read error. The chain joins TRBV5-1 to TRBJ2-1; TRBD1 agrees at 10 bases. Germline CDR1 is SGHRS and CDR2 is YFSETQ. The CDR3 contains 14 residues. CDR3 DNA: TGTGCCAGCTCACCAGGGACAGGGGACAATGAGCAGTTCTTC. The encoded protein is CASSPGTGDNEQFF.

The CDR3 region has the DNA TGTGCCAGCAGCCGTCATCAAGGAACTGGGGCCAACGTCCTGACTTTC. Translated, it gives CASSRHQGTGANVLTF. This rearrangement joins TRBV3-1 to TRBJ2-6; D gene unclear. CDR1 LGHDT and CDR2 YNNKEL come from the germline V gene (reference sequence). The CDR3 is 16 amino acids. V shed 4 bases and J shed 2 bases, with 12 bases lying between them.

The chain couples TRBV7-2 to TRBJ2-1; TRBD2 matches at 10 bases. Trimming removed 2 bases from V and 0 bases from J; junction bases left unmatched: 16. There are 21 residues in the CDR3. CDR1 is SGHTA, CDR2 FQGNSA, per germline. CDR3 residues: CASSLTGGLAGVTSSYNEQFF. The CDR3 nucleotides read TGTGCCAGCAGCTTAACGGGGGGGCTAGCGGGGGTTACAAGCTCCTACAATGAGCAGTTCTTC.

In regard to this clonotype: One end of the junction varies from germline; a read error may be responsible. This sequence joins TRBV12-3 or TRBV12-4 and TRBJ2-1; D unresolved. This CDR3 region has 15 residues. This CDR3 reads CASSPDGSSCNEQFF. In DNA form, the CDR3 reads TGTGCCAGCAGTCCCGACGGCAGCTCCTGCAATGAGCAGTTCTTC.

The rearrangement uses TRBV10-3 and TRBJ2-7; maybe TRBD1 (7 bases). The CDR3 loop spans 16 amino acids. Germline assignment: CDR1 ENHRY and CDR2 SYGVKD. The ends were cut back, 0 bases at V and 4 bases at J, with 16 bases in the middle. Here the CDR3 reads CAISESGGQRVYEQYF. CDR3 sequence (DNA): TGTGCCATCAGTGAGTCGGGGGGACAGAGGGTTTACGAGCAGTACTTC.

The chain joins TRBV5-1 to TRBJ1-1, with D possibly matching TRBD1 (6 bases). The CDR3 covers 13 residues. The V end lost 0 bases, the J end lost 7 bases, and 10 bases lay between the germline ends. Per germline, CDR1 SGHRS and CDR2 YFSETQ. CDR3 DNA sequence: TGCGCCAGCAGCTTGGCAGAGGGACATGAAGCTTTCTTT. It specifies CASSLAEGHEAFF.

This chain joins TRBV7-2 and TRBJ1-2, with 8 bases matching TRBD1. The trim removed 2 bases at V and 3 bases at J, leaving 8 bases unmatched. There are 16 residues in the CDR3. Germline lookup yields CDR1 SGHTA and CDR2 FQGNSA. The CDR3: CASSLRGGQVYYGYTF. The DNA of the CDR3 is TGTGCCAGCAGCTTAAGGGGGGGACAGGTGTACTATGGCTACACCTTC.

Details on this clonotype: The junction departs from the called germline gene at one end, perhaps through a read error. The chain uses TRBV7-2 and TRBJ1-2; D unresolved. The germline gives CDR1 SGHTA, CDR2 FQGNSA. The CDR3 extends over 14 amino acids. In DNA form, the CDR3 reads TGTGCCGGCAGCTTATCGAGGGCGAACTATGGCTACACCTTC. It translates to CAGSLSRANYGYTF.

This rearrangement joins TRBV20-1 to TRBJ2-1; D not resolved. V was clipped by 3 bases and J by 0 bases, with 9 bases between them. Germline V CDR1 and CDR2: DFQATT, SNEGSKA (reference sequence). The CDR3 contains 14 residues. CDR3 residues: CSASNSRSYNEQFF. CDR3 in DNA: TGCAGTGCTAGTAACAGTCGCTCCTACAATGAGCAGTTCTTC.

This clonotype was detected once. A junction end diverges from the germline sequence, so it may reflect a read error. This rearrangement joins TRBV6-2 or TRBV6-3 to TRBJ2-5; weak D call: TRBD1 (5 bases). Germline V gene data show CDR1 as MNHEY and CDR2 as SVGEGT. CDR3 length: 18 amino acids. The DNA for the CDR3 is TGTGCCGGCAGTTACTCGATCCCGAGGACATACTCCGGAGAGACCCAGTACTTC. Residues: CAGSYSIPRTYSGETQYF.

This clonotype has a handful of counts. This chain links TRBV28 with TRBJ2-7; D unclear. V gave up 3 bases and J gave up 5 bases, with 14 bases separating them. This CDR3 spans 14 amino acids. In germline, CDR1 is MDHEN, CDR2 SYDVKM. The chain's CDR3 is CASSFGDPTDEQYF. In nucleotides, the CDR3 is TGTGCCAGCAGTTTTGGCGACCCCACCGACGAGCAGTACTTC.

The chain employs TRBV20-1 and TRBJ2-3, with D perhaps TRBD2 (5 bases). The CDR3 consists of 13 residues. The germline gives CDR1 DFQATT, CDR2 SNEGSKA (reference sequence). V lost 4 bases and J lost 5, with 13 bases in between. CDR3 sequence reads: CSATGPRGDTQYF. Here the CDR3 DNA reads TGCAGTGCTACCGGCCCTCGGGGAGATACGCAGTATTTT.